This TCR beta chain was captured by sequencing in a study of shared clonotypes between healthy human individuals. Study processing details: Sequence data from immunoSEQ were junction-only and lacked quality scores; consequently, filtering differed. Measured with immunoSEQ multiplex PCR; TCRdb has only the in-frame clones, and not every one. V, J and clone size reflect that table, while D and trimming were determined from the DNA. In the table there are 2 million to 2.5 million clones, more than 90% of which are singletons. This CDR3 has 12 amino acids. V lost 2 bases and J lost 3, with 4 bases in between. The V gene's germline CDR1 is MNHNS and CDR2 SASEGT. Healthy adults negative for HIV, lacking recent acute infections or vaccinations, served as donors. A note on this clone: The same CDR3 arises from other DNA sequences in this sample as well.

This chain joins TRBV6-1 and TRBJ1-2; D gene uncertain. This sequence originates from a man aged 18 to 30 in good health. Material: naive CD4+ T cells sorted from blood. The subset is: CD45RA+ positively selected. The CDR3 nucleotides read TGTGCCAGCAGTGAATCGGACTATGGCTACACCTTC. Amino acid sequence: CASSESDYGYTF.